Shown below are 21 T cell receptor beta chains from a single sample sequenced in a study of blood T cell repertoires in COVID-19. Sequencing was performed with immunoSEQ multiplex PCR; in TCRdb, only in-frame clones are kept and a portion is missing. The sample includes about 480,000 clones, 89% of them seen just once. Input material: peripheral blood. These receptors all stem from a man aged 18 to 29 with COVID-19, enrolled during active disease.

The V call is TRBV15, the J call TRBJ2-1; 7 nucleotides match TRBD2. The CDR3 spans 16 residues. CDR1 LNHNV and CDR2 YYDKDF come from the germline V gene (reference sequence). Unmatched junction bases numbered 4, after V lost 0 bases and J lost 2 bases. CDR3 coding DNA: TGTGCCACCAGCAGAGATCGGCTAGCGGCCTACAATGAGCAGTTCTTC. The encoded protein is CATSRDRLAAYNEQFF.

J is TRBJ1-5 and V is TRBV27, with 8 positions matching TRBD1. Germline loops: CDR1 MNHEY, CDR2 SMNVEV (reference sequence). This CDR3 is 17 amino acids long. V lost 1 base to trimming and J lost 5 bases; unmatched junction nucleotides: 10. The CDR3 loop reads CASSLFGVGQGDQPQHF. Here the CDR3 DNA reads TGTGCCAGCAGTTTATTTGGGGTCGGACAGGGCGATCAGCCCCAGCATTTT.

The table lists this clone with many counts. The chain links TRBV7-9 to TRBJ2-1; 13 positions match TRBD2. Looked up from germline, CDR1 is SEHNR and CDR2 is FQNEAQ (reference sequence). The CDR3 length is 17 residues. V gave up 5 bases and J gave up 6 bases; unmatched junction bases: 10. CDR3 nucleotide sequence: TGTGCCAGCAGCCGCAATCCCTGGACTAGCGGGAGCAATGAGCAGTTCTTC. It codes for CASSRNPWTSGSNEQFF.

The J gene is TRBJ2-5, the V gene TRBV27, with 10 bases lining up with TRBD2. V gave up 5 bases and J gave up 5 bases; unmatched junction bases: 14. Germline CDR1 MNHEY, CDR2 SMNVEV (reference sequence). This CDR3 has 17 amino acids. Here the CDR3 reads CASSPRGVAGGLETQYF. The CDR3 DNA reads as TGTGCCAGCAGTCCGAGGGGGGTAGCGGGAGGTTTGGAGACCCAGTACTTC.

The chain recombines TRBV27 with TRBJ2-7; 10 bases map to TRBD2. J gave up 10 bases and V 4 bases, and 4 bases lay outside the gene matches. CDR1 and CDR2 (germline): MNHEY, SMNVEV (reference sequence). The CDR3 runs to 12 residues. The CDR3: CASSSASGSQYF. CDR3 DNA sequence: TGTGCCAGCAGTTCCGCTAGCGGGAGTCAGTACTTC.

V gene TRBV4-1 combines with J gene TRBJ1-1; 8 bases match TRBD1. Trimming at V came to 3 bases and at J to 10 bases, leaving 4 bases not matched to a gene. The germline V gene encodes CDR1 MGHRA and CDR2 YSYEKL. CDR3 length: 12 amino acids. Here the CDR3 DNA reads TGCGCCAGCAGCCAGCAGGGGGCTATAGCTTTCTTT. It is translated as CASSQQGAIAFF.

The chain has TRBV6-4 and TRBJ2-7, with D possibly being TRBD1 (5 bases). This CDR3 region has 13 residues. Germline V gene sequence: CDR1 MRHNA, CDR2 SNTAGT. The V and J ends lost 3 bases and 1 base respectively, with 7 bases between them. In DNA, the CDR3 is TGTGCCAGCAGTGAGGGGCCATCCTACGAGCAGTACTTC. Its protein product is CASSEGPSYEQYF.

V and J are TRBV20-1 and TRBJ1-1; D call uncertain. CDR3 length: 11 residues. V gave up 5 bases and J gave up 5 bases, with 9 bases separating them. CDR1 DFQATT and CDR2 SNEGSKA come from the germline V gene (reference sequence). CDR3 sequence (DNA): TGCAGTGCTTTTTCGGGAACTGAAGCTTTCTTT. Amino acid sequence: CSAFSGTEAFF.

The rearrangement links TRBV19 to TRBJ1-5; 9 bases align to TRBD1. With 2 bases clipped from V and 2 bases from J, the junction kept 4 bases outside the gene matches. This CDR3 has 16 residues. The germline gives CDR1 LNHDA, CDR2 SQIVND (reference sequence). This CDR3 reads CASSIYTGGGNQPQHF. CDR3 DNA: TGTGCCAGTAGTATATATACAGGGGGCGGCAATCAGCCCCAGCATTTT.

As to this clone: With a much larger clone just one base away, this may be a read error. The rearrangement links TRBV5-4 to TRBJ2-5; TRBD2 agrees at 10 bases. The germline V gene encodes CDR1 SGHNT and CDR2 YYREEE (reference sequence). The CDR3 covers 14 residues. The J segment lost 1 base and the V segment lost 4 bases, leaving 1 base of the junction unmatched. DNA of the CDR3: TGTGCCAGCAGCCGGACTAGCGGCCAAGAGACCCAGTACTTC. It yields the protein CASSRTSGQETQYF. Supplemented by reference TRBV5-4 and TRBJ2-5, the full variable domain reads ETGVTQSPTHLIKTRGQQVTLRCSSQSGHNTVSWYQQALGQGPQFIFQYYREEENGRGNFPPRFSGLQFPNYSSELNVNALELDDSALYLCASSRTSGQETQYFGPGTRLLVL.

For the CDR3, the DNA is TGTGCCAGCAGCCTCGGGAGCGGGTATATCTACGAGCAGTACTTC. This translates into CASSLGSGYIYEQYF. The chain links TRBV7-6 to TRBJ2-7; perhaps TRBD2 as D (6 bases). Trimming took off 5 bases at V and 3 bases at J, with 17 bases between the two ends. This CDR3 is built from 15 residues. Germline V gene data show CDR1 as SGHVS and CDR2 as FNYEAQ.

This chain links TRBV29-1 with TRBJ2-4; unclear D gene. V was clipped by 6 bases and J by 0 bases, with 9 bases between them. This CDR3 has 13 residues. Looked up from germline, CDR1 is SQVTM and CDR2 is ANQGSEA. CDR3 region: CSVSPLAKNIQYF. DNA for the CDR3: TGCAGCGTGAGTCCCCTAGCCAAAAACATTCAGTACTTC.

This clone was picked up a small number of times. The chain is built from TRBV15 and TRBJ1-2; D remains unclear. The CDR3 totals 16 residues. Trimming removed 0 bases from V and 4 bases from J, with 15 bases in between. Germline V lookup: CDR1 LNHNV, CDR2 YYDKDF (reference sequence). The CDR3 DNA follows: TGTGCCACCAGCAGAGATCTGGCAGAAACCCTCTATGGCTACACCTTC. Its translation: CATSRDLAETLYGYTF.

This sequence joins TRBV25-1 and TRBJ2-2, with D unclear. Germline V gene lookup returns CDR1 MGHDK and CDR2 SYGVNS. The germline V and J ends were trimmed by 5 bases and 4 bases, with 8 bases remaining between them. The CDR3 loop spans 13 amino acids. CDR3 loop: CASSPPGTGELFF. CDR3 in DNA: TGTGCCAGCAGTCCCCCAGGCACCGGGGAGCTGTTTTTT.

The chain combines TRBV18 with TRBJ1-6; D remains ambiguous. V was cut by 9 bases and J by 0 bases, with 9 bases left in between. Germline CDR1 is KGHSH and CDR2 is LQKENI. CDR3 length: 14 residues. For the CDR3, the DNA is TGTGCCAGTGAAACCGGCTCCTATAATTCACCCCTCCACTTT. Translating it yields CASETGSYNSPLHF. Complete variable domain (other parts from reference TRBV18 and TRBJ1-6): NAGVMQNPRHLVRRRGQEARLRCSPMKGHSHVYWYRQLPEEGLKFMVYLQKENIIDESGMPKERFSAEFPKEGPSILRIQQVVRGDSAAYFCASETGSYNSPLHFGNGTRLTVT.

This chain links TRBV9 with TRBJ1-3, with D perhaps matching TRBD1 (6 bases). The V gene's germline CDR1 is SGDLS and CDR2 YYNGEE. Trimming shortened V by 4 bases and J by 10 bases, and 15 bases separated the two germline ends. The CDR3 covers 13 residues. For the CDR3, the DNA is TGTGCCAGCAGCCCACTAGGGGGGGAAACCATATATTTT. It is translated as CASSPLGGETIYF.

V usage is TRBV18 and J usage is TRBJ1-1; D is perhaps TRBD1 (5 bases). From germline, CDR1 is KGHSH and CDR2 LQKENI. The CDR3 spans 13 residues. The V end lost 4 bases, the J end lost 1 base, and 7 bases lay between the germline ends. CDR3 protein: CASSHDRNTEAFF. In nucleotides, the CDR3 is TGTGCCAGCTCACACGACAGGAACACTGAAGCTTTCTTT.

Here the CDR3 DNA reads TGTGCCAGCAGCACCGGGGCAGGGGCCAGCACAGATACGCAGTATTTT. Protein product: CASSTGAGASTDTQYF. The V gene is TRBV5-4, the J gene TRBJ2-3; D may be TRBD1 (6 bases). Germline V gives CDR1 SGHNT, CDR2 YYREEE (reference sequence). The germline V and J ends were trimmed by 4 bases and 0 bases, with 15 bases remaining between them. CDR3 length: 16 amino acids.

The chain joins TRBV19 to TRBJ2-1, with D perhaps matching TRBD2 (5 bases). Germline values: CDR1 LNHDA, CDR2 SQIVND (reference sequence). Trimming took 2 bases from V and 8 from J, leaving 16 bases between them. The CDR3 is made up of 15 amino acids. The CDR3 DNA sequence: TGTGCCAGTAGTATAAATAACAGAGGGCACGATGAGCAGTTCTTC. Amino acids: CASSINNRGHDEQFF.

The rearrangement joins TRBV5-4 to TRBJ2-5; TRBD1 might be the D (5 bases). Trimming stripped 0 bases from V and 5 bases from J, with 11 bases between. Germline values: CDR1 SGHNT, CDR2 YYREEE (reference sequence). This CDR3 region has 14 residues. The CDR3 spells CASSLGMGRETQYF. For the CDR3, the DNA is TGTGCCAGCAGCTTGGGAATGGGGCGCGAGACCCAGTACTTC.

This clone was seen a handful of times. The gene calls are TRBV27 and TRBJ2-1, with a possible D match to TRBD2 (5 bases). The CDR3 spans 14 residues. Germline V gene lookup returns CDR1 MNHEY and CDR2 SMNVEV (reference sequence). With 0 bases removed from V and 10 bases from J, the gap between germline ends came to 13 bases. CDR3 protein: CASSLSSGRGEQFF. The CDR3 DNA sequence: TGTGCCAGCAGTTTATCCTCAGGACGGGGAGAGCAGTTCTTC.